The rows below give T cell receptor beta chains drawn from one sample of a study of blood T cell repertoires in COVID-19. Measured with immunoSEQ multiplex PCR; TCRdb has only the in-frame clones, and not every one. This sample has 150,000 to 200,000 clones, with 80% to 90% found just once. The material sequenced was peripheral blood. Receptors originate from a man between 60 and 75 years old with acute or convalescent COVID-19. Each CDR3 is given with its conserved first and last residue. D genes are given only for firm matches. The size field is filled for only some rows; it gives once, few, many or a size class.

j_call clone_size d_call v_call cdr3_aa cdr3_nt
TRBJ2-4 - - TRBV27 CASRIRDIQYF TGTGCCAGCAGGATTCGGGACATTCAGTACTTC
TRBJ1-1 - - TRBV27 CASSLLAVNTEAFF TGTGCCAGCAGTTTATTGGCAGTGAACACTGAAGCTTTCTTT
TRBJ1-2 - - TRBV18 CASSPLQGRTNGYTF TGTGCCAGCTCACCACTGCAGGGGCGAACGAATGGCTACACCTTC
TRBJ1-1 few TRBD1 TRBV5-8 CASSWATGLDTEAFF TGTGCCAGCAGCTGGGCGACAGGGCTAGACACTGAAGCTTTCTTT
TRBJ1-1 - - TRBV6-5 CASSPVSNTEAFF TGTGCCAGCAGTCCCGTTTCGAACACTGAAGCTTTCTTT
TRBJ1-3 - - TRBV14 CASSQVPGFAGSGNTIYF TGTGCCAGCAGCCAAGTTCCAGGGTTCGCTGGATCTGGAAACACCATATATTTT
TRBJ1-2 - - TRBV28 CASSTGPGANYGYTF TGTGCCAGCAGTACGGGACCGGGAGCTAACTATGGCTACACCTTC
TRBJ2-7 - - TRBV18 CASSLTVDVYEQYF TGTGCCAGCTCTCTCACAGTGGATGTCTACGAGCAGTACTTC
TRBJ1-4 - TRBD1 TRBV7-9 CASSSGQGREKLFF TGTGCCAGCAGCTCAGGACAGGGGCGCGAAAAACTGTTTTTT
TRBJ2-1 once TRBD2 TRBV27 CASRPSGTSFGYEQFF TGTGCCAGCAGACCTTCCGGGACTAGCTTCGGGTATGAGCAGTTCTTC